The entry that follows covers one TCR beta chain sequence. The antigen remains unidentified. The data were taken from a study of shared clonotypes between healthy human individuals. Study-level results: Sequencing of the sorted subsets was shown by rarefaction to be incomplete despite large depth. A handful of donors held around 5% of naive CD4 clonotypes in common. Sharing of clonotypes among donors was expected to vary with sequencing depth.

The CDR3 is 21 residues long. Clones were read by immunoSEQ multiplex PCR, and TCRdb kept only the in-frame ones, dropping some. Of over 850,000 clones listed, roughly 74% were seen once; the top ten hold 0.52%. V is TRBV21-1 and J is TRBJ1-4; TRBD1, as called in the table, went unchecked against the DNA. TRBV21-1 is a recognized pseudogene. This TCR derives from a man aged 18 to 29 in good health. Some clones in this sample may be carry-over from other donors' samples. Sequenced material: memory CD4+ T cells from PBMCs. As to subset: CD45RA-negative fraction. The CDR3 spells CASSKVARRQEDLTTNEKLFF. In DNA, the CDR3 is TGTGCCAGCAGCAAAGTAGCACGGAGACAGGAAGACTTAACAACTAATGAAAAACTGTTTTTT.